The entry below gives a single T cell receptor beta chain sequence along with its context. The CDR3 extends over 15 amino acids. Germline assignment: CDR1 KGHSH and CDR2 LQKENI. V was clipped by 2 bases and J by 0 bases; unmatched bases: 2. This specimen comes from a study of blood T cell repertoires in COVID-19. The overall study: The origin of the acute and convalescent COVID-19 samples was the United States, Italy and Spain. PBMCs, B-cell-depleted T cells, or T cells provided the cDNA or gDNA that made up the material.

How the authors handled the data: Quantification of nucleated cells was approximated via reference gene primer amplification. TCRdb keeps only in-frame clones here, not all; method: immunoSEQ multiplex PCR. D and trimming were read from the DNA, whereas the V and J calls and clone size are those reported in that table. The table records approximately 81,000 clones, approximately 78% of them present only once. This TCR derives from a human donor in a cohort sampled during active COVID-19. V usage is TRBV18 and J usage is TRBJ2-3, with TRBD1 matching over 7 bases. The source material was peripheral blood. CDR3 nucleotides: TGTGCCAGCTCACCAGTAGGGGGCAGCACAGATACGCAGTATTTT. Protein: CASSPVGGSTDTQYF. Full variable domain (missing parts from reference TRBV18 and TRBJ2-3): NAGVMQNPRHLVRRRGQEARLRCSPMKGHSHVYWYRQLPEEGLKFMVYLQKENIIDESGMPKERFSAEFPKEGPSILRIQQVVRGDSAAYFCASSPVGGSTDTQYFGPGTRLTVL.